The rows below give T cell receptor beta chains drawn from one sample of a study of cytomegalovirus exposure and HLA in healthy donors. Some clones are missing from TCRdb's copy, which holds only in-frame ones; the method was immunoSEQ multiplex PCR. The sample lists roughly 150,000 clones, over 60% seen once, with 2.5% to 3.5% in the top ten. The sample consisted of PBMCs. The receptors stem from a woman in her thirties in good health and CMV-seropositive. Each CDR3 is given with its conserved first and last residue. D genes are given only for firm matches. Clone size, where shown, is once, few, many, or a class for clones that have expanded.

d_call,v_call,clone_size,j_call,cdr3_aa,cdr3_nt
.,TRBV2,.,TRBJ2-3,CASTTSTSTDTQYF,TGTGCCAGTACTACTAGTACTAGCACAGATACGCAGTATTTT
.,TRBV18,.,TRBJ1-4,CASSPPGTSPNEKLFF,TGTGCCAGCTCACCCCCTGGGACTTCTCCTAATGAAAAACTGTTTTTT
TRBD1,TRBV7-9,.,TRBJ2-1,CASSGGGTGWFNEQFF,TGTGCCAGCAGCGGGGGGGGGACAGGGTGGTTCAATGAGCAGTTCTTC
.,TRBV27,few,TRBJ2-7,CASSSLVTSREQYF,TGTGCCAGCAGCTCACTAGTCACTTCACGGGAGCAGTACTTC
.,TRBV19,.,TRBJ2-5,CASSMNRSRLETQYF,TGTGCCAGTAGTATGAATCGGTCGCGTTTGGAGACCCAGTACTTC
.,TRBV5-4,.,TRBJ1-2,CASSYQPYRDGYTF,TGTGCCAGCAGCTACCAACCGTATCGAGATGGCTACACCTTC
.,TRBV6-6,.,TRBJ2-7,CASSPPGSYEQYF,TGTGCCAGCAGCCCGCCGGGGTCCTACGAGCAGTACTTC
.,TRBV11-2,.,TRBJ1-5,CASSDSRGQPQHF,TGTGCCAGCAGTGATAGCAGGGGTCAGCCCCAGCATTTT
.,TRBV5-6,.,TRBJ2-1,CASSLGSNEQFF,TGTGCCAGCAGCTTGGGTAGCAATGAGCAGTTCTTC
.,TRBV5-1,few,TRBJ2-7,CASSLEWAPSSYEQYF,TGCGCCAGCAGCTTGGAGTGGGCCCCGAGCTCCTACGAGCAGTACTTC
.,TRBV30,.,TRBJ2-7,CAWSILGPEQYF,TGTGCCTGGAGTATATTGGGCCCAGAGCAGTACTTC
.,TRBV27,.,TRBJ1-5,CASSLSGDSNQPQHF,TGTGCCAGCAGTTTGTCGGGGGATAGCAATCAGCCCCAGCATTTT
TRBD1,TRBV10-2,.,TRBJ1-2,CASSGTANYGYTF,TGCGCCAGCAGCGGGACAGCGAACTATGGCTACACCTTC
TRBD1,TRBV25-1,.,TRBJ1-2,CASSFGTGGYGYTF,TGTGCCAGCAGTTTTGGGACAGGGGGCTATGGCTACACCTTC
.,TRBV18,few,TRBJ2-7,CASSESSYEQYF,TGTGCCAGCTCCGAGAGCTCCTACGAGCAGTACTTC
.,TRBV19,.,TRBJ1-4,CATTSRAPEVNEKLFF,TGTGCCACCACCTCGAGGGCCCCTGAAGTTAATGAAAAACTGTTTTTT
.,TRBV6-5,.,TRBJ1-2,CASSRGGDYGYTF,TGTGCCAGCTCACGGGGTGGCGACTATGGCTACACCTTC
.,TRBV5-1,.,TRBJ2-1,CASSGGPVGQFF,TGCGCCAGCAGCGGCGGGCCAGTGGGGCAGTTCTTC
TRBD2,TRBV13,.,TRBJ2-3,CASAGENLRRDTQYF,TGTGCCAGCGCGGGGGAGAACCTTCGGAGGGATACGCAGTATTTT
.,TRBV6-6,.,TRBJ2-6,CASIKDFSGANVLTF,TGTGCCAGCATTAAGGACTTCTCTGGGGCCAACGTCCTGACTTTC
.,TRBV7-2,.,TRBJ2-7,CASSLMLSTPYEQYF,TGTGCCAGCAGCTTAATGTTGTCTACGCCCTACGAGCAGTACTTC
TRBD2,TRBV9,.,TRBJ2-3,CASSVDSGRANTQYF,TGTGCCAGCAGCGTAGACAGCGGGAGGGCTAATACGCAGTATTTT